A single T cell receptor (beta chain) is shown here with its context. Its antigen is undetermined. The data were obtained in a study of T cells in Graves' hyperthyroidism and ophthalmopathy. Template material for amplifying TCR beta CDR3 regions consisted of RNA transcripts. HTBI primers were employed in a first-round RT-PCR of the TCR CDR3. TCRdb re-derived calls from the multiplex PCR reads in MiXCR, one entry per CDR3 protein. The sample yields around 100,000 distinct CDR3 sequences, about 50% seen once. This CDR3 is 12 amino acids long. CDR1 is SGDLS, CDR2 YYNGEE, per germline. V lost 3 bases and J 12 bases, leaving 15 bases between the germline ends. Study-wide results and caveats: Using 13 V-J features, a model discriminated ophthalmopathy from stable hyperthyroidism. Blood also carried most thyroid clonotypes expanded above 0.001.

The chain recombines TRBV9 with TRBJ1-2; D not certain. This receptor was obtained from a man in his forties or fifties with Graves' hyperthyroidism. The sample was blood. CDR3 sequence (DNA): TGTGCCAGCAGCGAGAGAAACTCTGGAAACACCTTC. This codes for CASSERNSGNTF.